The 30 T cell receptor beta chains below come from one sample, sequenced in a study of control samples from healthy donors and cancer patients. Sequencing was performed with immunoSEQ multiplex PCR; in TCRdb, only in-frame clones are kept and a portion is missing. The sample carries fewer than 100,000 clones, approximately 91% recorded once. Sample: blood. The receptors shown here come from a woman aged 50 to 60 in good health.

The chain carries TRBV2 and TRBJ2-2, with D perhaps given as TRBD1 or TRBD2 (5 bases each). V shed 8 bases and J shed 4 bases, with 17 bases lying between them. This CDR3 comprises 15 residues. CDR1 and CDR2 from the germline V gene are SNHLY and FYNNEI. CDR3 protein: CASRGITGATGELFF. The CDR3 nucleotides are TGTGCCAGCCGAGGGATCACCGGGGCCACCGGGGAGCTGTTTTTT.

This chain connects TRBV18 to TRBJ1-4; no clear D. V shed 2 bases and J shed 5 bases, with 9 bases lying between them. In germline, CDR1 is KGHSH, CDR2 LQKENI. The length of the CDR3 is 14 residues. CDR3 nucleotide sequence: TGTGCCAGCTCACCAGGGAGCCTAAATGAAAAACTGTTTTTT. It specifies CASSPGSLNEKLFF. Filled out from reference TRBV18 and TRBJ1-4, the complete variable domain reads NAGVMQNPRHLVRRRGQEARLRCSPMKGHSHVYWYRQLPEEGLKFMVYLQKENIIDESGMPKERFSAEFPKEGPSILRIQQVVRGDSAAYFCASSPGSLNEKLFFGSGTQLSVL.

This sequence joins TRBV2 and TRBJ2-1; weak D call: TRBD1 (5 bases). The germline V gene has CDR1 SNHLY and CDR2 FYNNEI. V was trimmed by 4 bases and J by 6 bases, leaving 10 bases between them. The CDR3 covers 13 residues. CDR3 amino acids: CASSVRQLNEQFF. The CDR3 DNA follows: TGTGCCAGCAGTGTTAGACAGCTCAATGAGCAGTTCTTC.

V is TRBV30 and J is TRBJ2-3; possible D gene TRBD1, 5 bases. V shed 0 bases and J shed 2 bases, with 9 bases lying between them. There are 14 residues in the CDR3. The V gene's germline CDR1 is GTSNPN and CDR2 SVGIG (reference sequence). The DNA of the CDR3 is TGTGCCTGGAGTGTACAGGCCGCCACAGATACGCAGTATTTT. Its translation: CAWSVQAATDTQYF.

The DNA for the CDR3 is TGTGCCAGCGGGTCGGGCACTGAAGCTTTCTTT. Translating gives CASGSGTEAFF. The chain employs TRBV6-5 and TRBJ1-1; D is ambiguous. The V and J ends lost 8 bases and 4 bases respectively, with 8 bases between them. The CDR3 is 11 amino acids. Germline CDR1 reads MNHEY; CDR2 reads SVGAGI.

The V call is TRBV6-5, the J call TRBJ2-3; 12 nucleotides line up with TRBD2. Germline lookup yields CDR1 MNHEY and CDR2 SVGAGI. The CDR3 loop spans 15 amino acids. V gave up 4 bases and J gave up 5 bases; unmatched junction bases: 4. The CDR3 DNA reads TGTGCCAGCAGTTCTAGCGGGGGGGGCCAAGATACGCAGTATTTT. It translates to CASSSSGGGQDTQYF.

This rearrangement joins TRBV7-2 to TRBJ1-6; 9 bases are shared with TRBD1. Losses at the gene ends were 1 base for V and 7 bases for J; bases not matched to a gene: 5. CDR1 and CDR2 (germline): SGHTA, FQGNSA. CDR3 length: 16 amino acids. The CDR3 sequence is CASSLEAGTGNSPLHF. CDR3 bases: TGTGCCAGCAGCTTAGAGGCAGGGACAGGGAATTCACCCCTCCACTTT. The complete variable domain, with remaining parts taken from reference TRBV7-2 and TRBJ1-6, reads GAGVSQSPSNKVTEKGKDVELRCDPISGHTALYWYRQSLGQGLEFLIYFQGNSAPDKSGLPSDRFSAERTGGSVSTLTIQRTQQEDSAVYLCASSLEAGTGNSPLHFGNGTRLTVT.

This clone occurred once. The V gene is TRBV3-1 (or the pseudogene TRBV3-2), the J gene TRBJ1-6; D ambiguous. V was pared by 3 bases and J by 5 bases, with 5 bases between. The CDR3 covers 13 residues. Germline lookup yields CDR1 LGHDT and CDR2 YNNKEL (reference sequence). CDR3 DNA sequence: TGTGCCAGCAGCCACCAGGATAATTCACCCCTCCACTTT. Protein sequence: CASSHQDNSPLHF.

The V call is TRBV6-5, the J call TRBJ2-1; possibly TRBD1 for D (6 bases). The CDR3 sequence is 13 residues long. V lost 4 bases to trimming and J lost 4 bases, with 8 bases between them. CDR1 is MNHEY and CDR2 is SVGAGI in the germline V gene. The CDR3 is CASSWDTYNEQFF. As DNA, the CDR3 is TGTGCCAGCAGTTGGGACACTTACAATGAGCAGTTCTTC.

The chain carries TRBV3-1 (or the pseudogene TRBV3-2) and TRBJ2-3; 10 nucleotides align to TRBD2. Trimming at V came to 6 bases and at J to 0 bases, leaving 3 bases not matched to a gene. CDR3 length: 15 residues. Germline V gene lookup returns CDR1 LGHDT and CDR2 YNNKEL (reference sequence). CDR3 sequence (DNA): TGTGCCAGCAGGAAGACTAGCGGGAGCACAGATACGCAGTATTTT. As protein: CASRKTSGSTDTQYF.

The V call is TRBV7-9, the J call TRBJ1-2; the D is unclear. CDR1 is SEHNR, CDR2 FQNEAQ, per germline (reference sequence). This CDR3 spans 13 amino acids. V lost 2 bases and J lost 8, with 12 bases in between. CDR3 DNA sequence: TGTGCCAGCAGCTTAACACAGCGTGGAGGCTACACCTTC. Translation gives CASSLTQRGGYTF.

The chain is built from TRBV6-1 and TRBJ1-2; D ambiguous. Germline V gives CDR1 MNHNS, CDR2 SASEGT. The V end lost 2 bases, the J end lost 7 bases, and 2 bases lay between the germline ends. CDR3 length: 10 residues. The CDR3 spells CASSESGYTF. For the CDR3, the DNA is TGTGCCAGCAGTGAAAGTGGCTACACCTTC.

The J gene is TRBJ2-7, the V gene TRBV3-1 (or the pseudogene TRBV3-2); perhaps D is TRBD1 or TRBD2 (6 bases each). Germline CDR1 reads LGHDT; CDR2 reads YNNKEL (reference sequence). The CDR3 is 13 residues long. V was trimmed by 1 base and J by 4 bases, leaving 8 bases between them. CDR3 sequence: CASSQAGAYEQYF. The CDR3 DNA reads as TGTGCCAGCAGCCAAGCGGGGGCGTACGAGCAGTACTTC.

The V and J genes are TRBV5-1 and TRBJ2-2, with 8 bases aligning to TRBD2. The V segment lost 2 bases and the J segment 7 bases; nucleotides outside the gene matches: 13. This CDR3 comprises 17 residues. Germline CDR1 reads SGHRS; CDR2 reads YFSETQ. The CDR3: CASSFGSGTRKNGELFF. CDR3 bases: TGCGCCAGCAGCTTTGGCTCCGGGACTAGGAAGAACGGGGAGCTGTTTTTT.

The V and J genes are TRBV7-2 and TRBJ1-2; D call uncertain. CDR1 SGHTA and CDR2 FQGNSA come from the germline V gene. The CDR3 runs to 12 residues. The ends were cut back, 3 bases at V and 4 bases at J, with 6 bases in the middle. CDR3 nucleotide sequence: TGTGCCAGCAGCTTTAACAGCTATGGCTACACCTTC. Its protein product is CASSFNSYGYTF.

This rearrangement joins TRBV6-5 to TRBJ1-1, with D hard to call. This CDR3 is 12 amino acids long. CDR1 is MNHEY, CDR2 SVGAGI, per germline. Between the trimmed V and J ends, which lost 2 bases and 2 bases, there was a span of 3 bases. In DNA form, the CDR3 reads TGTGCCAGCAGTTACCGAAACACTGAAGCTTTCTTT. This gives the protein CASSYRNTEAFF.

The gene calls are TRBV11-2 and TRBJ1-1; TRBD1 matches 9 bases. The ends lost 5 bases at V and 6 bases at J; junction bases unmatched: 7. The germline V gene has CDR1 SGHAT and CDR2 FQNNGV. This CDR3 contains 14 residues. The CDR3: CASSPGQGFAEAFF. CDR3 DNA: TGTGCCAGCAGCCCGGGACAGGGATTCGCTGAAGCTTTCTTT.

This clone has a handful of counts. This CDR3 is CASMGVNTGELFF. The CDR3 DNA reads as TGCGCCAGCATGGGTGTGAACACCGGGGAGCTGTTTTTT. This rearrangement joins TRBV10-1 to TRBJ2-2; D ambiguous. The CDR3 is 13 amino acids. Germline CDR1 reads WNHNN; CDR2 reads SYGVQD (reference sequence). V lost 7 bases and J lost 1, with 7 bases in between.

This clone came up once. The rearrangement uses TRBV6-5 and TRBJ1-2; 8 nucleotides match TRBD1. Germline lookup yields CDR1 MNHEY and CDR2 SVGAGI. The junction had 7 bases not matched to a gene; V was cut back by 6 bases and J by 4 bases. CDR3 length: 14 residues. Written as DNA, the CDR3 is TGTGCCAGCAGATCAACCGGGACAGGCTATGGCTACACCTTC. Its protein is CASRSTGTGYGYTF.

CDR3 protein: CASSLLAASGRYTGELFF. The CDR3 nucleotides read TGTGCCAGCAGCTTATTGGCGGCTAGCGGACGTTACACCGGGGAGCTGTTTTTT. The chain uses TRBV7-6 and TRBJ2-2; 7 nucleotides match TRBD2. Trimming removed 2 bases from V and 3 bases from J; junction bases left unmatched: 12. The CDR3 covers 18 residues. Germline CDR1 and CDR2: SGHVS and FNYEAQ.

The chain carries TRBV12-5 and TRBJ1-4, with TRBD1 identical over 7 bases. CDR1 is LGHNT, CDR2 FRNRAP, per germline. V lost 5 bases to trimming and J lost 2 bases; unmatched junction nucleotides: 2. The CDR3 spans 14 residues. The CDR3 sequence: CASGPGQTNEKLFF. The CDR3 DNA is TGTGCTAGTGGTCCGGGACAGACTAATGAAAAACTGTTTTTT.

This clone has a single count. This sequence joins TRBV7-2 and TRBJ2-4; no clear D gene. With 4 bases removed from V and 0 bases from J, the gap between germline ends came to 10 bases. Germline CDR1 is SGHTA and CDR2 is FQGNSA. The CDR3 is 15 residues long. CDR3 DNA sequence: TGTGCCAGCAGCTCTAGTGCGGTAGCCAAAAACATTCAGTACTTC. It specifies CASSSSAVAKNIQYF.

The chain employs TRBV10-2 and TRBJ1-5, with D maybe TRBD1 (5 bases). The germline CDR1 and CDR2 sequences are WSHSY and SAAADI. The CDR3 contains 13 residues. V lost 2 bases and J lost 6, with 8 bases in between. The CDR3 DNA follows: TGCGCCAGCAGTGAGGGGGCAGGTCAGCCCCAGCATTTT. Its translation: CASSEGAGQPQHF.

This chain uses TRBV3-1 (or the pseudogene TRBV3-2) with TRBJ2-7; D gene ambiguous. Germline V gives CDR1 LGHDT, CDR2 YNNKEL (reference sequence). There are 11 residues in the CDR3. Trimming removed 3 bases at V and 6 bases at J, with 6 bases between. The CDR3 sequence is CASSHGLEQYF. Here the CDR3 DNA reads TGTGCCAGCAGCCATGGTCTCGAGCAGTACTTC.

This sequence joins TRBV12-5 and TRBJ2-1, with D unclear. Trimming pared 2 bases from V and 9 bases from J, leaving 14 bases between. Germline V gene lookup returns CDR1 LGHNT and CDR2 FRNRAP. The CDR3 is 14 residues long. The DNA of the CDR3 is TGTGCTAGTGGTTTGTTCCTGGGCGGTAGTGAGCAGTTCTTC. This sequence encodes CASGLFLGGSEQFF.

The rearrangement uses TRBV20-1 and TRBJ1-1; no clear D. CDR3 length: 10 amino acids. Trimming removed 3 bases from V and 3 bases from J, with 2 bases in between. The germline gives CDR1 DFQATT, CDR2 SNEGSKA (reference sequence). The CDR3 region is CSASYTEAFF. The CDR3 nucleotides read TGCAGTGCTAGCTACACTGAAGCTTTCTTT.

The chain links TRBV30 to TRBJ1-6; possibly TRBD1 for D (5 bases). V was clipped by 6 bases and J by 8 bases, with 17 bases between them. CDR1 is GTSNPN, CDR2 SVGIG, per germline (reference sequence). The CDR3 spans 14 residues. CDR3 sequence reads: CACNGAWGDSPLHF. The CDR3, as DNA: TGTGCCTGTAACGGGGCATGGGGAGATTCACCCCTCCACTTT. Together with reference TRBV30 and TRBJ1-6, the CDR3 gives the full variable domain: SQTIHQWPATLVQPVGSPLSLECTVEGTSNPNLYWYRQAAGRGLQLLFYSVGIGQISSEVPQNLSASRPQDRQFILSSKKLLLSDSGFYLCACNGAWGDSPLHFGNGTRLTVT.

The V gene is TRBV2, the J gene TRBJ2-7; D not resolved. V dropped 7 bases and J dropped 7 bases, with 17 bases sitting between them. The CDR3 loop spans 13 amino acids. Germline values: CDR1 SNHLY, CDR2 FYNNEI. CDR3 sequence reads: CASKVEAPGEQYF. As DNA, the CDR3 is TGTGCCAGCAAAGTGGAAGCCCCGGGTGAGCAGTACTTC.

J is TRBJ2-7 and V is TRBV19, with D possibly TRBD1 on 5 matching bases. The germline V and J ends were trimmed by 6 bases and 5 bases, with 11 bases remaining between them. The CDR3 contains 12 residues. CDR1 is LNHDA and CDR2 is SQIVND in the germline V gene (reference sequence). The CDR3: CASRKTGDEQYF. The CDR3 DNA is TGTGCCAGTAGAAAAACAGGAGACGAGCAGTACTTC.

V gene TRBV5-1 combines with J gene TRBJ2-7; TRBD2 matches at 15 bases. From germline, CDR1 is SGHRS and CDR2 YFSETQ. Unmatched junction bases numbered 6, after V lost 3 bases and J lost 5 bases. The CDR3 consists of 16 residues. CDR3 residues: CASSSGLAGGPDEQYF. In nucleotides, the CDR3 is TGCGCCAGCAGCTCCGGACTAGCGGGGGGGCCGGACGAGCAGTACTTC.